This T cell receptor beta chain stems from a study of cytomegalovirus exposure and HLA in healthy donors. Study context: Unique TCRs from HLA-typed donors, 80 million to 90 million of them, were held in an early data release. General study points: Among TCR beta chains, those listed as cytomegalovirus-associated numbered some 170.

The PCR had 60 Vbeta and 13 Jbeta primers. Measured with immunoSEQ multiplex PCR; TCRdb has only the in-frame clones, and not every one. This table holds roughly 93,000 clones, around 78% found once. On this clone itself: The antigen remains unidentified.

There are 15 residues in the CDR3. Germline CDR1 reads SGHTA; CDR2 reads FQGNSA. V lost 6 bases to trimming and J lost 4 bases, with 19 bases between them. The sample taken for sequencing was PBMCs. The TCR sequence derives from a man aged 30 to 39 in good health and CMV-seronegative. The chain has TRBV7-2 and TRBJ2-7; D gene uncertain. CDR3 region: CASRQDASRVYEQYF. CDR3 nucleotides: TGTGCCAGCAGGCAAGATGCTAGTCGGGTATACGAGCAGTACTTC.